This T cell receptor (beta chain) was found in a study of Ad26.COV2.S vaccination and SARS-CoV-2 variants. Clones were read by immunoSEQ multiplex PCR, and TCRdb kept only the in-frame ones, dropping some. The sample shows 350,000 to 500,000 clones, 90% of them seen only once. Trimming cost V 6 bases and J 7 bases; bases outside gene matches: 7. The CDR3 is 13 residues long. Germline V gene lookup returns CDR1 ENHRY and CDR2 SYGVKD. Treatment described: 15 to 20 received Ad26.COV2.S at low or high dose, single or two shots; about 5 received placebo; per-sample allocation not given. Sample collection was performed on day 63 after the first vaccine or placebo injection. This adult donor, from Boston, was 18-55 years old.

The chain joins TRBV10-3 to TRBJ1-1, with 8 bases that match TRBD1. The sequence was collected from a person between 18 and 59 years old who received the Ad26.COV2.S COVID-19 vaccine or a placebo. The material was peripheral blood, obtained in a trial of Ad26.COV2.S vaccine versus placebo. The CDR3 spells CAIRRQGKGEAFF. The CDR3 DNA follows: TGTGCCATCAGGCGACAGGGGAAGGGTGAAGCTTTCTTT.